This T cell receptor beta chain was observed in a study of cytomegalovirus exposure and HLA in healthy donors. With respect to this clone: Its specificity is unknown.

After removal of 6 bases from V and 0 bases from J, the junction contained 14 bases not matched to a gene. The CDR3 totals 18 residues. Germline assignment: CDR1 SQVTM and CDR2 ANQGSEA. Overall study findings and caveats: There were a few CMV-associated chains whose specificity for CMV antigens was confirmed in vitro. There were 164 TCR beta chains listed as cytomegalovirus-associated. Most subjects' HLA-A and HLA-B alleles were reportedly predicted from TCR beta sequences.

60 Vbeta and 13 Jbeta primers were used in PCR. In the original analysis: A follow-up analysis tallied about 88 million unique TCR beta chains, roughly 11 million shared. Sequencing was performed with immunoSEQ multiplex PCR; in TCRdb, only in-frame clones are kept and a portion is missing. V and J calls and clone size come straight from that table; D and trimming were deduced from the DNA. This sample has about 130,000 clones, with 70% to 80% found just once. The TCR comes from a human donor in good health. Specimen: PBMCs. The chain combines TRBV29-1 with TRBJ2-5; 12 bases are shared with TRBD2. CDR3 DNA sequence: TGCAGCGTAAAGGGGGGACTAGCGGGCGCTAACTACCAAGAGACCCAGTACTTC. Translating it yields CSVKGGLAGANYQETQYF.